This paragraph reports one T cell receptor (beta chain). Its antigen is unidentified. The germline V gene has CDR1 DFQATT and CDR2 SNEGSKA (reference sequence). This CDR3 is built from 9 residues. V lost 3 bases and J 4 bases, leaving 1 base between the germline ends. This specimen belongs to a study of a mutant IDH1 vaccine in newly diagnosed glioma. In the study overall: The earlier regimen, radiotherapy, temozolomide, or both, was most often both.

Time point defined: week 35, safety follow-up. What each vaccine dose contained was 300 ug of mutant IDH1 20-mer peptide, accompanied by topical imiquimod. Measured with immunoSEQ multiplex PCR; TCRdb has only the in-frame clones, and not every one. Found here are approximately 41,000 clones, 85% to 90% of them singletons; the top ten hold approximately 1.5%. General study points: It was approximately 92% of patients that developed vaccine-induced immune responses.

V is TRBV20-1 and J is TRBJ2-7; no reliable D call. Sequences were derived from PBMCs, sampled from a glioma patient whose treatment included an IDH1 peptide vaccine. The receptor was isolated from a man between 35 and 55 years old with glioma. The CDR3 loop reads CSASYEQYV. In DNA, the CDR3 is TGCAGTGCTAGTTACGAGCAGTACGTC.